A single sample gave rise to the 2 T cell receptor beta chains below, sequenced in a study of beta chain features in type 1 diabetes. Study results and limitations: Moderate but significant shortening of TCRB CDR3s was recorded in all four CD4+ subsets from Type 1 diabetes patients.

These receptors have no known antigen. Reverse transcribing all isolated RNA meant expressed TCRB transcripts were sequenced. Produced via immunoSEQ multiplex PCR; TCRdb's table is partial and in-frame only. Of 140,000 to 150,000 clones listed, 10% to 15% are singletons. The sample comprised central memory CD4+ T cells from blood. These receptors all stem from a man aged 18 to 35 with type 1 diabetes.

The chain is built from TRBV5-4 and TRBJ2-1; perhaps TRBD1 as D (6 bases). Trimming shortened V by 3 bases and J by 3 bases, and 13 bases separated the two germline ends. The CDR3 has 15 residues. From germline, CDR1 is SGHNT and CDR2 YYREEE (reference sequence). The DNA of the CDR3 is TGTGCCAGCAGCTGGACAGCCCCGCGCTACAATGAGCAGTTCTTC. It specifies CASSWTAPRYNEQFF.

This clone has more than one count but fewer than ten. The genes are TRBV29-1 and TRBJ1-1; D might be TRBD1 (5 bases). Trimming cost V 4 bases and J 7 bases, with 16 bases left between them. The CDR3 spans 13 residues. The V gene's germline CDR1 is SQVTM and CDR2 ANQGSEA. The CDR3 reads CSVARGGQGEAFF. The DNA of the CDR3 is TGCAGCGTTGCCCGAGGAGGGCAGGGTGAAGCTTTCTTT.